This is a list of T cell receptor beta chains from one sample in a study of CD4 T cells in relation to SARS-CoV-2 and coronaviruses. These receptors have no identified antigens. Clones were sequenced by immunoSEQ multiplex PCR, and TCRdb holds only the in-frame ones, with some missing. This sample yields about 20,000 clones, of which roughly 80% are seen a single time; roughly a sixth belongs to the top ten. The specimen sequenced was CD4+ T cells from PBMCs, cultured in vitro. The source of these receptors is a human donor in good health. Each CDR3 is given with its conserved first and last residue. Each record gives: clone size, J gene, D gene, V gene, CDR3 protein, CDR3 DNA. A D gene is named only where the DNA matches it firmly. Some rows mark clone size as missing; the rest say once, few, many or name a class of expanded clone.

NA,TRBJ2-4,NA,TRBV11-2,CASSLEGRSTKNIQYF,TGTGCCAGCAGCTTAGAGGGGCGTTCTACCAAAAACATTCAGTACTTC
NA,TRBJ2-1,TRBD2,TRBV18,CASSPSVSGTSGRLTYNEQFF,TGTGCCAGCTCACCGTCTGTATCCGGGACTAGCGGGAGGTTGACCTACAATGAGCAGTTCTTC
NA,TRBJ2-7,NA,TRBV9,CASSVGGTLSYEQYF,TGTGCCAGCAGCGTAGGTGGTACACTCTCCTACGAGCAGTACTTC
NA,TRBJ1-1,NA,TRBV30,CAWTGVRGRSTEAFF,TGTGCCTGGACGGGAGTGAGGGGTAGGAGCACTGAAGCTTTCTTT
NA,TRBJ1-5,TRBD1,TRBV7-8,CASSLTAGGSQPQHF,TGTGCCAGCAGCTTAACGGCAGGGGGGAGTCAGCCCCAGCATTTT
once,TRBJ2-7,TRBD1,TRBV28,CASGYGTGSYEQYF,TGTGCCAGTGGCTACGGGACAGGGTCCTACGAGCAGTACTTC
once,TRBJ2-7,TRBD2,TRBV23-1,CASSQSGTTSYEQYF,TGCGCCAGCAGTCAATCGGGGACTACCTCCTACGAGCAGTACTTC
NA,TRBJ1-1,NA,TRBV10-2,CASGRDWENTEAFF,TGCGCCAGCGGGCGAGACTGGGAGAACACTGAAGCTTTCTTT
NA,TRBJ2-1,NA,TRBV19,CASSASDREQFF,TGTGCCAGTAGTGCATCAGACAGGGAGCAGTTCTTC
NA,TRBJ1-1,TRBD1,TRBV11-2,CASSSIRGPSEAFF,TGTGCCAGCAGCTCGATCAGGGGGCCATCTGAAGCTTTCTTT
NA,TRBJ1-2,NA,TRBV5-4,CASSPVNGANYGYTF,TGTGCCAGCAGCCCGGTTAATGGAGCTAACTATGGCTACACCTTC
NA,TRBJ1-3,NA,TRBV5-1,CASSLQATSGNTIYF,TGCGCCAGCAGCTTACAGGCGACCTCTGGAAACACCATATATTTT
NA,TRBJ2-7,NA,TRBV7-9,CASSSPPENYEQYF,TGTGCCAGCAGCTCCCCCCCAGAGAACTACGAGCAGTACTTC
NA,TRBJ2-5,NA,TRBV15,CATSRLRGGQGQETQYF,TGTGCCACCAGCCGCCTAAGGGGAGGCCAGGGGCAAGAGACCCAGTACTTC
NA,TRBJ2-2,TRBD1,TRBV10-3,CAMTTGAGELFF,TGTGCCATGACTACAGGGGCCGGGGAGCTGTTTTTT
NA,TRBJ1-1,NA,TRBV19,CASSIFLGVEAFF,TGTGCCAGTAGTATTTTTTTGGGGGTAGAAGCTTTCTTT
NA,TRBJ2-1,NA,TRBV3-1/TRBV3-2,CASRESSYNEQFF,TGTGCCAGCCGGGAGAGCTCCTACAATGAGCAGTTCTTC
NA,TRBJ2-7,TRBD1,TRBV10-3,CAISGQGAYEQYF,TGTGCCATCAGTGGACAGGGGGCCTACGAGCAGTACTTC
NA,TRBJ2-2,TRBD2,TRBV4-2,CASSQDLFLAGIGTGELFF,TGTGCCAGCAGCCAAGATCTTTTCCTAGCGGGGATTGGGACCGGGGAGCTGTTTTTT
NA,TRBJ2-4,NA,TRBV14,CASSQGSKNIQYF,TGTGCCAGCAGCCAGGGATCCAAAAACATTCAGTACTTC
once,TRBJ2-7,NA,TRBV3-1/TRBV3-2,CASSQDGTGRVHEQYF,TGTGCCAGCAGCCAAGATGGCACGGGACGGGTGCACGAGCAGTACTTC
NA,TRBJ2-7,NA,TRBV28,CASSLVALTSYEQYF,TGTGCCAGCAGTTTAGTAGCCCTTACTTCCTACGAGCAGTACTTC
NA,TRBJ2-5,TRBD2,TRBV11-2,CASSLLAGQETQYF,TGTGCCAGCAGCTTACTAGCGGGCCAAGAGACCCAGTACTTC
once,TRBJ2-7,NA,TRBV18,CASSPGGQGLYEQYF,TGTGCCAGCTCACCAGGAGGCCAGGGTCTGTACGAGCAGTACTTC
NA,TRBJ2-7,TRBD2,TRBV9,CASSASGLAVYEQYF,TGTGCCAGCAGCGCCTCGGGACTAGCGGTATACGAGCAGTACTTC
NA,TRBJ2-1,NA,TRBV5-1,CASSGDTDEQFF,TGCGCCAGCAGCGGGGACACCGATGAGCAGTTCTTC
NA,TRBJ2-1,NA,TRBV7-9,CASSLIGGNEQFF,TGTGCCAGCAGCTTAATAGGGGGCAATGAGCAGTTCTTC
few,TRBJ1-2,NA,TRBV28,CASSLLGTAYGYTF,TGTGCCAGCAGTTTATTAGGCACAGCCTATGGCTACACCTTC